The present T cell receptor (beta chain) was sequenced within a study of T-cell memory formation after mild COVID-19. Broader study findings: Later expanders leaned CD4+, whereas day 15 to 85 contracting clones were balanced CD4/CD8. Pre-infection memory carried some responding clones, suggesting that cross-reactive memory joined.

Regarding this clonotype: Its cognate antigen is unknown.

In TCRdb, the 5' RACE reads were re-called with MiXCR into one record per CDR3 protein. The table includes 400,000 to 500,000 distinct CDR3 sequences, about a sixth detected once. Trimming shortened V by 0 bases and J by 1 base, and 14 bases separated the two germline ends. The CDR3 is made up of 16 amino acids. In germline, CDR1 is SGDLS, CDR2 YYNGEE. The chain combines TRBV9 with TRBJ2-7, with D perhaps TRBD1 or TRBD2 (5 bases each). This sequence was found in a man younger than 30 who had mild COVID-19 (a few samples of this study predate the infection). Cell type and time point are not known. What was sequenced was PBMCs or a T cell subset sorted from them (not recorded which). The CDR3 coding sequence is TGTGCCAGCAGCGTAGGAGAGGGGCCAGTGTCCTACGAGCAGTACTTC. The encoded protein is CASSVGEGPVSYEQYF.